These 12 T cell receptor beta chains were all obtained from the same sample, sequenced in a study of blood T cell repertoires in COVID-19. Only in-frame clones appear in the TCRdb table, and some are missing; sequencing was by immunoSEQ multiplex PCR. This sample carries more than 300,000 clones, nearly 90% of them seen once, and the ten largest clones take 0.8% to 1.3%. Sequenced sample: peripheral blood. The origin of the receptors is a woman between 35 and 50 years old with COVID-19, enrolled during active disease.

This clone was observed a few times. This chain links TRBV30 with TRBJ1-2, with D possibly TRBD1 on 5 matching bases. Germline assignment: CDR1 GTSNPN and CDR2 SVGIG (reference sequence). Trimming cost V 2 bases and J 4 bases, with 11 bases left between them. The length of the CDR3 is 13 residues. The CDR3 sequence is CAWSPDTVYGYTF. The CDR3 DNA reads as TGTGCCTGGAGTCCGGACACCGTCTATGGCTACACCTTC.

The J gene is TRBJ2-1, the V gene TRBV2; unclear D gene. Trimming took off 5 bases at V and 9 bases at J, with 14 bases between the two ends. Germline CDR1 SNHLY, CDR2 FYNNEI. This CDR3 spans 13 amino acids. Here the CDR3 reads CASSLASPTEQFF. As DNA, the CDR3 is TGTGCCAGCAGTCTGGCCTCTCCCACTGAGCAGTTCTTC.

V is TRBV7-2 and J is TRBJ2-5, with D uncertain. The germline V gene encodes CDR1 SGHTA and CDR2 FQGNSA. There are 12 residues in the CDR3. Deletions cut 4 bases from V and 0 bases from J, with 3 bases between. CDR3 in DNA: TGTGCCAGCAGCTCAAACCAAGAGACCCAGTACTTC. This codes for CASSSNQETQYF. The full variable domain, rest sourced from reference TRBV7-2 and TRBJ2-5, is GAGVSQSPSNKVTEKGKDVELRCDPISGHTALYWYRQSLGQGLEFLIYFQGNSAPDKSGLPSDRFSAERTGGSVSTLTIQRTQQEDSAVYLCASSSNQETQYFGPGTRLLVL.

This chain links TRBV4-2 with TRBJ2-4; TRBD2 matches 11 bases. V lost 3 bases to trimming and J lost 0 bases; unmatched junction nucleotides: 13. This CDR3 contains 20 residues. Germline CDR1 LGHNA, CDR2 YNFKEQ. CDR3 nucleotides: TGTGCCAGCAGCCAGGCCGGGACTAGCGGAAATATCCTAGCCAAAAACATTCAGTACTTC. Encoded protein: CASSQAGTSGNILAKNIQYF.

The rearrangement uses TRBV27 and TRBJ2-3, with 15 bases lining up with TRBD2. Germline V gene lookup returns CDR1 MNHEY and CDR2 SMNVEV (reference sequence). The junction had 6 bases not matched to a gene; V was cut back by 4 bases and J by 4 bases. The CDR3 length is 17 residues. The CDR3 DNA follows: TGTGCCAGCAGTTCTCCGGGACTAGCGGGGGGAGCAGATACGCAGTATTTT. This translates into CASSSPGLAGGADTQYF.

This clone was seen once. The sample carries other DNA sequences with the same CDR3. The CDR3 sequence is CASSVGGSTYEQYF. Here the CDR3 DNA reads TGTGCCAGCAGCGTCGGGGGGAGCACCTACGAGCAGTACTTC. The J gene is TRBJ2-7, the V gene TRBV9, with 7 nucleotides matching TRBD2. After removal of 2 bases from V and 2 bases from J, the junction contained 4 bases not matched to a gene. The CDR3 is made up of 14 amino acids. CDR1 SGDLS and CDR2 YYNGEE come from the germline V gene.

On this clone: Relative to the germline gene, one junction end is altered; a read error may explain this. The chain combines TRBV15 with TRBJ1-5; 10 bases agree with TRBD1. CDR1 and CDR2 (germline): LNHNV, YYDKDF (reference sequence). This CDR3 is built from 17 residues. The CDR3 DNA sequence: TGTGCCACCAGCGGGGATCGACAGGGGGCAGTTCGGCAGTTCGTTTATTTT. It codes for CATSGDRQGAVRQFVYF.

The V gene is TRBV5-6, the J gene TRBJ1-5; unclear D gene. Germline V gene sequence: CDR1 SGHDT, CDR2 YYEEEE. The CDR3 totals 14 residues. Trimming removed 4 bases from V and 7 bases from J, with 15 bases in between. For the CDR3, the DNA is TGTGCCAGCAGCCGTTCCAGCGCCAACCAGCCCCAGCATTTT. Translated, it gives CASSRSSANQPQHF.

The J gene is TRBJ2-3, the V gene TRBV19, with D possibly being TRBD2 (5 bases). This CDR3 region has 15 residues. Germline CDR1 reads LNHDA; CDR2 reads SQIVND (reference sequence). V was shortened by 2 bases and J by 4 bases, with 13 bases between the two germline ends. DNA for the CDR3: TGTGCCAGTAGTATATCTGCTAGCTCCCCAGATACGCAGTATTTT. Translation gives CASSISASSPDTQYF.

On this clone itself: Other DNA sequences in this sample translate to the same CDR3. The CDR3 here is CASSSLLEQYF. In DNA form, the CDR3 reads TGTGCCAGCAGCTCCCTCCTCGAGCAGTACTTC. The V call is TRBV7-2, the J call TRBJ2-7; D remains unclear. This CDR3 region has 11 residues. Germline assignment: CDR1 SGHTA and CDR2 FQGNSA. The V and J ends lost 4 bases and 6 bases respectively, with 7 bases between them.

This rearrangement joins TRBV3-1 (or the pseudogene TRBV3-2) to TRBJ2-7; possible D gene TRBD2, 6 bases. The CDR3 contains 13 residues. V was trimmed by 7 bases and J by 1 base, leaving 11 bases between them. Germline assignment: CDR1 LGHDT and CDR2 YNNKEL (reference sequence). CDR3 in amino acids: CASTQAGSYEQYF. The CDR3 DNA reads TGTGCCAGCACTCAGGCGGGGTCCTACGAGCAGTACTTC.

In this sample, this clone turned up a few times. Compared with germline, one end of the junction differs, possibly owing to a read error. This sequence joins TRBV19 and TRBJ1-1; weak D call: TRBD1 (6 bases). Germline CDR1 reads LNHDA; CDR2 reads SQIVND (reference sequence). CDR3 size: 11 residues. The CDR3 sequence is CASSMGRRGTF. For the CDR3, the DNA is TGTGCCAGTAGTATGGGCAGAAGGGGGACCTTT. Full variable domain (missing parts from reference TRBV19 and TRBJ1-1): DGGITQSPKYLFRKEGQNVTLSCEQNLNHDAMYWYRQDPGQGLRLIYYSQIVNDFQKGDIAEGYSVSREKKESFPLTVTSAQKNPTAFYLCASSMGRRGTFGQGTRLTVV.